The rows below give T cell receptor beta chains drawn from one sample of a study of read filtering for tumor transcriptome and immune sequencing. One entry per CDR3 protein results from TCRdb running MiXCR on the reads. The sample has fewer than 45,000 distinct CDR3 sequences, 13% seen once. Source material: a population of CD138-negative cells sorted from bone marrow. The receptors shown here come from a donor at least 40 years old with multiple myeloma. Each CDR3 is given with its conserved first and last residue. The D gene is left open where the match is weak. Rows give clone size only sometimes, using once, few, many, or a class for an expanded clone.

J gene,D gene,clone size,V gene,CDR3 DNA,CDR3 protein
TRBJ2-3,-,many,TRBV30,TGTGCCTGGAGCCCAGGTATCACAGATACGCAGTATTTT,CAWSPGITDTQYF
TRBJ1-1,-,many,TRBV29-1,TGCAGCGTTGAAGAGTTTACGAACACTGAAGCTTTCTTT,CSVEEFTNTEAFF
TRBJ2-3,TRBD2,many,TRBV7-2,TGTGCCAGCGCGGGAGCAGATACGCAGTATTTT,CASAGADTQYF
TRBJ2-3,-,many,TRBV4-1,TGCGCCAGCAGCCAAGGCCACGGTGAGCGGGCTACGCAGTATTTT,CASSQGHGERATQYF
TRBJ2-5,-,many,TRBV2,TGTGCCAGCAGTGTCTTACAGGCCGAGACCCAGTACTTC,CASSVLQAETQYF
TRBJ2-1,TRBD1,many,TRBV27,TGTGCCGGAGGGACAGGCGTTTACAATGAGCAGTTCTTC,CAGGTGVYNEQFF
TRBJ2-3,TRBD2,many,TRBV5-5,TGTGCCAGCAGCTTGGAGTTGCGGGAGGTCACAGATACGCAGTATTTT,CASSLELREVTDTQYF
TRBJ2-7,TRBD1,many,TRBV20-1,TGCAGTGCTCAGCAGGGGGCCTTGGACGAGCAGTACTTC,CSAQQGALDEQYF
TRBJ2-2,TRBD2,many,TRBV5-5,TGTGCCAGCAGTCGACGGACTAGCGGAGACACCGGGGAGCTGTTTTTT,CASSRRTSGDTGELFF
TRBJ1-3,-,-,TRBV7-9,TGTGCCAGCAGCCGTGACCCTGCGGACACCATATATTTT,CASSRDPADTIYF
TRBJ2-5,TRBD2,-,TRBV20-1,TGCAGTGCTCGCAGGGAGGGGACCGTTCAAGAGACCCAGTACTTC,CSARREGTVQETQYF
TRBJ2-7,-,few,TRBV10-3,TGTGCCACCCAGGCCGACTACGAGCAGTACTTC,CATQADYEQYF
TRBJ1-1,-,many,TRBV28,TGTGCCAGCAGCTATTCGGGCACTGAAGCTTTCTTT,CASSYSGTEAFF
TRBJ2-1,-,many,TRBV29-1,TGCAGCGTTGAAGAGCGAAGGAGCAATGAGCAGTTCTTC,CSVEERRSNEQFF
TRBJ1-2,TRBD1,many,TRBV28,TGTGCCAGCAGTGAGGGGGGTACAGGGGATAGCTATGGCTACACCTTC,CASSEGGTGDSYGYTF
TRBJ1-1,-,many,TRBV12-3/TRBV12-4,TGTGCCAGCAGTTTAAGGGGCCGGCCGAACACTGAAGCTTTCTTT,CASSLRGRPNTEAFF
TRBJ2-5,-,few,TRBV20-1,TGCAGTGCTCGATTAAGACAGCTTCAAGAGACCCAGTACTTC,CSARLRQLQETQYF
TRBJ1-4,-,many,TRBV7-2,TGTGCCAGCAGCGGTTCGGGCCTTAATGAAAAACTGTTTTTT,CASSGSGLNEKLFF
TRBJ2-1,TRBD2,many,TRBV7-7,TGTGCTAGCAGCCCCAGACTAGCGGGCCATGAGCAGTTCTTC,CASSPRLAGHEQFF
TRBJ1-5,-,-,TRBV5-6,TGTGCCAGCAGCTTGCGGGGGGGCAATCAGCCCCAGCATTTT,CASSLRGGNQPQHF
TRBJ2-3,-,many,TRBV19,TGTGCCAGTAGTATGGAGTCCCATGGGACAGATACGCAGTATTTT,CASSMESHGTDTQYF
TRBJ1-4,-,many,TRBV4-3,TGCGCCAGCAGCCAAGACCCTCCTACAGGGTCTAATGAAAAACTGTTTTTT,CASSQDPPTGSNEKLFF